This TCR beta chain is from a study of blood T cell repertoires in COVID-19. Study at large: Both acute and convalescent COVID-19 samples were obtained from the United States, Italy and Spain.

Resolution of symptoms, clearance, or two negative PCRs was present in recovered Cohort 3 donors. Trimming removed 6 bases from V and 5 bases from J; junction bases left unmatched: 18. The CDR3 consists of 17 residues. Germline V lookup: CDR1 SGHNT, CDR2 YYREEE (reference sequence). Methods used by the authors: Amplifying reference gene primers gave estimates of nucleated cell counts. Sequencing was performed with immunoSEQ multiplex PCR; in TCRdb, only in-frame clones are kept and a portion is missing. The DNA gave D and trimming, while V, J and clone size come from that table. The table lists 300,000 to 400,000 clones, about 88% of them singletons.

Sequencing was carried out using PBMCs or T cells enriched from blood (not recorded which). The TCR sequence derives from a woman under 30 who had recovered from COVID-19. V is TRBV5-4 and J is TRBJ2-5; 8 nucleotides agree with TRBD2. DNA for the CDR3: TGTGCCAGCACCCCTCGCGGGGGGATTCGGAGTCGGGAGACCCAGTACTTC. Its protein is CASTPRGGIRSRETQYF.